This TCR beta chain was recovered during a study of post-analysis software for immune sequencing data. Unique molecular identifiers were present in the TCR beta cDNA libraries. T cells numbering about 0.95 to 10 million yielded some 480,000 cDNA molecules. A single record per CDR3 protein comes from TCRdb applying MiXCR to the PCR reads. The sample carries around 700,000 distinct CDR3 sequences, 55% to 60% recorded once. Overall study findings and caveats: With TRBV5-6, TRBV5-1 and TRBV20-1 included, about 5 TRBV segments were more frequent in patients than in controls. By F measure, samples from a shared preparation batch strongly co-clustered. Compared against controls, patients with multiple sclerosis displayed significantly lower normalized Chao1 diversity.

As regards this clonotype: Antigen specificity is unknown.

Germline trimming cut 4 bases from V and 5 bases from J; bases unmatched to any gene: 8. This CDR3 is built from 14 residues. CDR1 is ENHRY and CDR2 is SYGVKD in the germline V gene. This receptor was taken from a girl aged 2 to 9 with multiple sclerosis. V is TRBV10-3 and J is TRBJ2-7; 7 nucleotides agree with TRBD2. Sequencing was carried out using blood. The CDR3, as DNA: TGTGCCATCAGTGGTGGGGGAGGGCAAGACGAGCAGTACTTC. This gives the protein CAISGGGGQDEQYF.